A selection of T cell receptor beta chains follows, all from one sample in a study of blood T cell repertoires in COVID-19. Assay used: immunoSEQ multiplex PCR; TCRdb lists only in-frame clones, some missing. The table records some 390,000 clones, 89% of them present only once. The specimen was PBMCs or T cells enriched from blood (not recorded which). The receptors stem from a woman in her twenties or thirties who had recovered from COVID-19. CDR3s include the opening cysteine and the closing phenylalanine or tryptophan. The D gene is left open where the match is weak. Not every row has a clone size; where given, it reads once, few, many or a size class.

TRBJ2-7 TRBD2 TRBV7-9 . TGTGCCAGCAGCCCAAGGACTAGCTCCCCTTACGAGCAGTACTTC CASSPRTSSPYEQYF
TRBJ2-7 . TRBV5-1 . TGCGCCAGCAGCGGGACCCGGACAGTCTACAGCGAGCAGTACTTC CASSGTRTVYSEQYF
TRBJ1-2 . TRBV28 . TGTGCCAGCAGTTTACCGCTGCGACAGGATGGCTACACCTTC CASSLPLRQDGYTF
TRBJ2-2 TRBD1 TRBV11-2 . TGTGCCAGCAGCTTATACAGGGGGCCGGGGACCGGGGAGCTGTTTTTT CASSLYRGPGTGELFF
TRBJ1-2 TRBD1 TRBV24-1 . TGTGCCACCCATGACAGGGTCTTTGGCTACACCTTC CATHDRVFGYTF
TRBJ1-1 . TRBV19 . TGTGCCAGTATAGGACAGCTACCCTGGAACACTGAAGCTTTCTTT CASIGQLPWNTEAFF
TRBJ1-4 TRBD1 TRBV5-6 . TGTGCCAGCAGCGCCTTGACAGGGGGCAATGAAAAACTGTTTTTT CASSALTGGNEKLFF
TRBJ2-7 . TRBV6-5 few TGTGCCAGCAGTTCAACAAAAAACAGGGAGCAGTACTTC CASSSTKNREQYF
TRBJ1-5 . TRBV10-1 . TGCGCCAGAATAAATCAGCCCCAGCATTTT CARINQPQHF
TRBJ1-3 . TRBV4-1 . TGCGCCAGCAGCCAAGCAGGGTCTGGAAACACCATATATTTT CASSQAGSGNTIYF
TRBJ1-6 TRBD1 TRBV19 . TGTGCCACGGCGCCGGGACAGGAGACCTCTTGGGGGAATTATAATTCACCCCTCCACTTT CATAPGQETSWGNYNSPLHF
TRBJ2-1 TRBD2 TRBV24-1 . TGTGCCACCAGTGACCCGGGACTAGTCGTCAATGAGCAGTTCTTC CATSDPGLVVNEQFF
TRBJ1-5 TRBD1 TRBV28 . TGTGCCAGCAGCACAGGGGGCCGCAATCAGCCCCAGCATTTT CASSTGGRNQPQHF
TRBJ2-1 TRBD2 TRBV11-1 . TGTGCCAGCAGCTTGACTAGCGGCCCCTACAATGAGCAGTTCTTC CASSLTSGPYNEQFF
TRBJ1-1 . TRBV9 . TGTGCCAGCAGCGGAGACGGGTGGAACACTGAAGCTTTCTTT CASSGDGWNTEAFF
TRBJ2-2 . TRBV5-1 . TGCGCCAGCAGCTTAAGCAGCGTAAACACCGGGGAGCTGTTTTTT CASSLSSVNTGELFF
TRBJ1-1 TRBD1 TRBV6-1 many TGTGCCAGCAGTGAATCCGGGACAGGGGCTGGAACTGAAGCTTTCTTT CASSESGTGAGTEAFF
TRBJ1-1 . TRBV30 . TGTGCCTGGAGTGGCGCAATCACTGAAGCTTTCTTT CAWSGAITEAFF
TRBJ1-5 TRBD1 TRBV6-5 . TGTGCCAGCAGCCTTGGACAGGGGGCGACCCAGCATTTT CASSLGQGATQHF
TRBJ1-6 . TRBV29-1 . TGCAGCGTTGCGACAGACAATTCACCCCTCCACTTT CSVATDNSPLHF
TRBJ2-7 TRBD1 TRBV4-1 . TGCGCCAGCAGCCGGGAACCGACAGGGGTTGACTACGAGCAGTACTTC CASSREPTGVDYEQYF
TRBJ2-2 . TRBV24-1 . TGTGCCACCAATACAGGGGGAGGGGACACCGGGGAGCTGTTTTTT CATNTGGGDTGELFF
TRBJ1-2 . TRBV19 once TGTGCCAGTAGTATCCCGCGGGGGGTACGGTATGGCTACACCTTC CASSIPRGVRYGYTF
TRBJ2-7 TRBD2 TRBV4-3 . TGCGCCAGCAGCCAAGATCGGCTAGCGGGGACTTACGAGCAGTACTTC CASSQDRLAGTYEQYF
TRBJ2-7 . TRBV4-3 . TGCGCCAGCAGCCAAGGCCGGGACTGGTACTATGAGCAGTACTTC CASSQGRDWYYEQYF
TRBJ2-4 TRBD2 TRBV15 . TGTGCCACCAGCCGGATGGGCGGCGGGGGGGCGGAAAACATTCAGTACTTC CATSRMGGGGAENIQYF
TRBJ2-3 . TRBV27 . TGTGCCAGCAGTTTATCCCCCCACGGTACGCAGTATTTT CASSLSPHGTQYF
TRBJ2-1 TRBD2 TRBV7-2 . TGTGCCAGCAGCTTATATAGCGGGAGCTACAATGAGCAGTTCTTC CASSLYSGSYNEQFF
TRBJ1-5 . TRBV18 . TGTGCCAGCTCACCACTCTCGGGGAATCAGCCCCAGCATTTT CASSPLSGNQPQHF
TRBJ1-1 . TRBV6-5 . TGTGCCAGCAGGGGGCGGAACACTGAAGCTTTCTTT CASRGRNTEAFF
TRBJ2-6 . TRBV27 . TGTGCCAGCAGTTTTGACAGCTCTGGGGCCAACGTCCTGACTTTC CASSFDSSGANVLTF
TRBJ2-7 TRBD2 TRBV11-2 . TGTGCCAGCAGCTTAGATTGGACTAGCGGCCCCTCCGAGCAGTACTTC CASSLDWTSGPSEQYF
TRBJ1-4 . TRBV5-4 . TGTGCCAGCAGCTTACTCCCGCGGGGTGAAAAACTGTTTTTT CASSLLPRGEKLFF
TRBJ2-6 TRBD2 TRBV7-2 . TGTGCCAGCAGCTTAGGGGTAGGGACTAGAGCTGGGGCCAACGTCCTGACTTTC CASSLGVGTRAGANVLTF
TRBJ1-1 . TRBV4-3 . TGCGCCAGCAGCCAAGAAGGGGGGGCGAACACTGAAGCTTTCTTT CASSQEGGANTEAFF
TRBJ1-1 . TRBV2 . TGTGCCAGCAGTGAAGGCACAGGGCTTGGCGCTGAAGCTTTCTTT CASSEGTGLGAEAFF
TRBJ1-2 . TRBV30 once TGTGCCTGGGACCTGGGGAGAATTAGTATCAACTATGGCTACACCTTC CAWDLGRISINYGYTF
TRBJ1-1 . TRBV28 . TGTGCCAGCAGGCACGGGACACAACGTGAAGCTTTCTTT CASRHGTQREAFF
TRBJ1-3 . TRBV7-2 . TGTGCCAGCAGCTTAGAGGCAGGAAATGGAAACACCATATATTTT CASSLEAGNGNTIYF
TRBJ2-2 . TRBV30 . TGTGCCTGGAGTGTACTCCGAAACGGGGAGCTGTTTTTT CAWSVLRNGELFF
TRBJ2-7 TRBD1 TRBV6-5 few TGTGCCAGCAGGGCCGGGACAGGGGGATCCTACGAGCAGTACTTC CASRAGTGGSYEQYF
TRBJ1-2 TRBD1 TRBV2 . TGTGCCAGCAGTGAAGCGCAGGGGGCATACTATGGCTACACCTTC CASSEAQGAYYGYTF